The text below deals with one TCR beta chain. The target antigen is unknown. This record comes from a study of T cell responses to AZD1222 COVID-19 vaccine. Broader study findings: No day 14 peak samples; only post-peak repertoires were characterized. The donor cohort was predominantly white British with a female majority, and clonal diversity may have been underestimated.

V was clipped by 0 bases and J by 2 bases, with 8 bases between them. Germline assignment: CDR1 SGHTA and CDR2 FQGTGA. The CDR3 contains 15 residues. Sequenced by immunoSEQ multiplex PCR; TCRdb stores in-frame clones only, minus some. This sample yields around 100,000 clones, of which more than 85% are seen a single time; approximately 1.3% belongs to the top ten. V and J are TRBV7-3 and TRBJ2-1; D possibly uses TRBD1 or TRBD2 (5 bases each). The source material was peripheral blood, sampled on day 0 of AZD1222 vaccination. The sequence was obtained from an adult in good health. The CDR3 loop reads CASSLTRDPYNEQFF. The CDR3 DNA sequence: TGTGCCAGCAGCTTAACTCGGGACCCCTACAATGAGCAGTTCTTC. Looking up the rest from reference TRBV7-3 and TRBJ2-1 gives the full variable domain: GAGVSQTPSNKVTEKGKYVELRCDPISGHTALYWYRQSLGQGPEFLIYFQGTGAADDSGLPNDRFFAVRPEGSVSTLKIQRTERGDSAVYLCASSLTRDPYNEQFFGPGTRLTVL.